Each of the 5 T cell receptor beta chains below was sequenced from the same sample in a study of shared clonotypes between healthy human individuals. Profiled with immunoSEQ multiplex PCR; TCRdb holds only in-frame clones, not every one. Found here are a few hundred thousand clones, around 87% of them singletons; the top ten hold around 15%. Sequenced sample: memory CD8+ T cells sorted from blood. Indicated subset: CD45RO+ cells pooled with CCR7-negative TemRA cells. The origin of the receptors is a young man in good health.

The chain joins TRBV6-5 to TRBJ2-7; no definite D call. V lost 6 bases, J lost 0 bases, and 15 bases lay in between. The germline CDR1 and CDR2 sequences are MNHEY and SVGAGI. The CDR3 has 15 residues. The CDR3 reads CASSYNWVSSYEQYF. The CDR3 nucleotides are TGTGCCAGCAGCTATAATTGGGTGAGCTCCTACGAGCAGTACTTC.

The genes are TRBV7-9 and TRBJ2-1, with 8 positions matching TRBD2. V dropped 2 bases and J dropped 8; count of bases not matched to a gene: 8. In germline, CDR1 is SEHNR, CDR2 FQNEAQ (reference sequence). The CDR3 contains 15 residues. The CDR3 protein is CASSLYGGADDEQFF. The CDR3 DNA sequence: TGTGCCAGCAGCTTATACGGGGGGGCGGATGATGAGCAGTTCTTC.

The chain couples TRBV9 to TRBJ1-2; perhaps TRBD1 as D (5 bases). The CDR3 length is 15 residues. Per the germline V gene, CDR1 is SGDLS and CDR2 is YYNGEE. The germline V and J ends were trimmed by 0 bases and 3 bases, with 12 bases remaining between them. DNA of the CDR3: TGTGCCAGCAGCGTAGGCAGGGTCGGGGACTATGGCTACACCTTC. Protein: CASSVGRVGDYGYTF.

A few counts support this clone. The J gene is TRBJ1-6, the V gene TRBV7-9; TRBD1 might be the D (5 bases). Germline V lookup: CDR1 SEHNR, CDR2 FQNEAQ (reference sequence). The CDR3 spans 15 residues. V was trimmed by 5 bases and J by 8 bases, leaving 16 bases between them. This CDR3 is CASSRPTVFYSPLHF. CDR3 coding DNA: TGTGCCAGCAGCAGACCGACAGTTTTCTATTCACCCCTCCACTTT.

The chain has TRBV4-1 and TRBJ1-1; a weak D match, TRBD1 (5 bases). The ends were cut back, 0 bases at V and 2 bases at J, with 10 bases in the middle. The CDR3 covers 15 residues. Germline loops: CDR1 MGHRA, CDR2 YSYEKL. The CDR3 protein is CASSQDQGSNTEAFF. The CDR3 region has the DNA TGCGCCAGCAGCCAAGATCAGGGTTCCAACACTGAAGCTTTCTTT.